Shown below are 5 T cell receptor beta chains from a single sample sequenced in a study of CD8+ T cells in alopecia areata. Treatment defined: oral pan-JAK inhibitor, 5-10 mg twice daily. RNA was extracted and reverse transcribed into cDNA as the sequencing template. This table comes from immunoSEQ multiplex PCR, and its TCRdb copy is limited to in-frame clones, with some not included. The sample lists around 100,000 clones, roughly three fifths occurring once. The sample in question was CD4+ T cells sorted from blood, obtained at week 24, from a patient treated with tofacitinib. The receptors were sampled from a human donor with alopecia areata.

This sequence joins TRBV7-2 and TRBJ2-3, with D possibly matching TRBD1 (5 bases). Looked up from germline, CDR1 is SGHTA and CDR2 is FQGNSA. This CDR3 has 13 amino acids. Trimming took 2 bases from V and 4 from J, leaving 7 bases between them. The CDR3 is CASSLRGPDTQYF. The DNA of the CDR3 is TGTGCCAGCAGCTTAAGGGGTCCAGATACGCAGTATTTT.

V and J are TRBV29-1 and TRBJ1-3; weak D call: TRBD1 (5 bases). Germline lookup yields CDR1 SQVTM and CDR2 ANQGSEA. With 0 bases removed from V and 0 bases from J, the gap between germline ends came to 9 bases. This CDR3 comprises 15 residues. CDR3 nucleotides: TGCAGCGTTGAAGACAGGGCAAACTCTGGAAACACCATATATTTT. Its protein is CSVEDRANSGNTIYF.

This clone showed up just a few times. This rearrangement joins TRBV6-1 to TRBJ2-1, with D tentatively TRBD1 (6 bases). Germline CDR1 reads MNHNS; CDR2 reads SASEGT. The V end lost 4 bases, the J end lost 0 bases, and 13 bases lay between the germline ends. The CDR3 spans 16 residues. The DNA for the CDR3 is TGTGCCAGCAGTGTGGCAAGGGGGACCTCCTACAATGAGCAGTTCTTC. It encodes CASSVARGTSYNEQFF.

The chain links TRBV6-5 to TRBJ1-1; D is unclear. The germline V gene encodes CDR1 MNHEY and CDR2 SVGAGI. CDR3 length: 13 residues. V lost 2 bases and J lost 1, with 5 bases in between. The DNA of the CDR3 is TGTGCCAGCAGTTACGGGAAGAACACTGAAGCTTTCTTT. Its protein product is CASSYGKNTEAFF.

The chain employs TRBV30 and TRBJ2-1, with 7 bases that match TRBD1. The V segment lost 0 bases and the J segment 3 bases; nucleotides outside the gene matches: 5. CDR1 and CDR2 (germline): GTSNPN, SVGIG (reference sequence). The CDR3 is 15 amino acids. The CDR3 region has the DNA TGTGCCTGGAGTGTGGGGACAGAGATCTACAATGAGCAGTTCTTC. Amino acids: CAWSVGTEIYNEQFF.